This T cell receptor beta chain was captured in a study of blood T cell repertoires in COVID-19. In the study overall: Whether acute or convalescent, the COVID-19 samples came from the United States, Italy and Spain. The cDNA or gDNA used as material had been derived from T cells, B-cell-depleted T cells, or PBMCs.

Per the authors' pipeline: Amplification of reference gene primers was used by the study to estimate nucleated cell counts. The assay was immunoSEQ multiplex PCR, and TCRdb's table has in-frame clones only and misses some. V, J and clone size are taken as reported in that table, and D and trimming were inferred from the DNA itself. Seen here are approximately 290,000 clones, 75% to 90% observed once, and the top ten hold around 2.1%. Trimming removed 3 bases from V and 10 bases from J, with 13 bases in between. CDR3 length: 13 amino acids. Per the germline V gene, CDR1 is SEHNR and CDR2 is FQNEAQ (reference sequence).

The genes are TRBV7-9 and TRBJ2-1, with a possible D match to TRBD2 (7 bases). The sample consisted of peripheral blood. The TCR was taken from a man aged 18 to 30 with active or convalescent COVID-19. Here the CDR3 DNA reads TGTGCCAGCAGCTTCCGGGGGGCCGGGGAGCAGTTCTTC. It specifies CASSFRGAGEQFF.